This paragraph reports one T cell receptor (beta chain). This receptor's antigen is unknown. No base-level quality is on record; no much larger clone is a single base apart. V is reduced by 7 bases and J by 9 bases, leaving a spacing of 10 bases between them. The cysteine opens and the phenylalanine closes a CDR3 of 12 amino acids. Only CDR3 DNA is held: 36 bases, read in frame from base 1. For CDR1 and CDR2, the germline V gene (reference sequence) lists SEHNR and FQNEAQ. The CDR3 regions of human TCRbeta chains were analyzed by immunosequencing. The study's processing was this. TCRs in the repertoires were matched against a reference library of SARS-CoV-2-specific TCRs that had been generated with the MIRA antigen-specificity platform. Breadth was defined as the fraction of unique TCRs that were SARS-CoV-2-associated, and depth was defined as the fraction of total T cells that were SARS-CoV-2-associated. Using the MIRA data, every spike-specific TCR was mapped to the spike region that the TCR reacted to and assigned to either a CD4 or a CD8 class. Log10-transformed breadth and depth values were compared by one-way ANOVA with Sidak's multiple comparisons tests. In its TCRdb copy, this immuneACCESS table keeps in-frame sequences only and misses some clones. Where compared with another copy, unresolved V genes explain less than half of these, and the others have no known cause. The D gene and trimming were derived from the DNA, and the V and J assignments and clone size from that table. The sample data list 130,000 to 150,000 clones, and around 91% of these were observed just once. In total, the top ten clones hold roughly 5% of the sample.

These data belong to a study of T cell responses to AZD1222 COVID-19 vaccine (dated by TCRdb to the early 2020s). At the level of the whole study: Because spike-specific TCR depth and breadth did not differ between the two schedules, AZD1222 recipients who got a second dose at roughly 4 weeks were pooled with those who got a second dose at roughly 12 weeks. Trial participants were enrolled by age into 18-55, 56-69 and 70-plus year subgroups, with roughly 150, 30 and 60 TCR-sequenced participants respectively. A total of 233 trial participants underwent TCR sequencing, of whom about 200 had received two doses of AZD1222 and some 25 had received two doses of the MenACWY control vaccine.

This sample's time point label indicates: baseline before first vaccination. The vaccinee samples were drawn from two UK trials, COV001 and COV002, one of which was a single-blind randomized controlled phase 2/3 trial testing AZD1222 (ChAdOx1 nCoV-19) in healthy adults. For TCRbeta chain sequencing, PBMC samples were collected from trial participants at day 0 and at day 28 after the second dose. Broad study findings and their caveats: Conclusions about previously exposed vaccinees are limited because only five or six AZD1222 recipients were SARS-CoV-2 seropositive at baseline. Epitopes outside the regions mutated in the B.1.351 and B.1.1.7 variants were reportedly recognized by nearly half of the unique spike-specific TCRs. Most participants were white British and females outnumbered males, and the authors suggested that clonal diversity may have been underestimated. Vaccine-associated CD4 TCRs spanned the whole spike protein, with dominant responses in regions 160-218 and 743-854. The 56-69-year group was small, and its depth increase did not reach significance, likely because of low power. Because no day 14 peak-response samples were available, repertoires were characterized only after the peak T cell response. Spike-specific TCR breadth and depth rose significantly after two AZD1222 doses compared with day 0 and with MenACWY recipients.

This TCR derives from an adult in good health. The sample here was peripheral blood, taken on day 0 of AZD1222 vaccination. This sequence uses TRBV7-9 and TRBJ1-6, with the D gene uncertain. CDR3 sequence: CASKEGGSPLHF. The DNA reads as follows: TGTGCCAGCAAAGAGGGAGGTTCACCCCTCCACTTT.